The rows below give T cell receptor beta chains drawn from one sample of a study of blood T cell repertoires in COVID-19. The repertoire was sequenced with immunoSEQ multiplex PCR; TCRdb's copy has only in-frame clones and lacks some. The sample lists about 200,000 clones; 94% were seen once. The sequenced material came from peripheral blood. The receptors derive from a man aged 25 to 45 with COVID-19, enrolled during active disease. CDR3s include the opening cysteine and the closing phenylalanine or tryptophan. The order of the fields is CDR3 DNA, CDR3 protein, J gene, clone size, V gene, D gene. The D gene is left open where the match is weak. Not every row has a clone size; where given, it reads once, few, many or a size class.

CDR3 DNA: TGCGCCAGCAGCCAGGGCCCCCAAAATCAGCCCCAGCATTTT
CDR3 protein: CASSQGPQNQPQHF
J gene: TRBJ1-5
clone size: -
V gene: TRBV4-1
D gene: -

CDR3 DNA: TGTGCCAGCTCCCCGCCGAACAGGGAAAACACCATATATTTT
CDR3 protein: CASSPPNRENTIYF
J gene: TRBJ1-3
clone size: -
V gene: TRBV18
D gene: -

CDR3 DNA: TGTGCCACCAGTGACAACAGCTCCCCAGATACGCAGTATTTT
CDR3 protein: CATSDNSSPDTQYF
J gene: TRBJ2-3
clone size: -
V gene: TRBV24-1
D gene: -

CDR3 DNA: TGTGCCAGCAGGTCGACAGGTGGGAATGAAAAACTGTTTTTT
CDR3 protein: CASRSTGGNEKLFF
J gene: TRBJ1-4
clone size: -
V gene: TRBV6-5
D gene: -

CDR3 DNA: TGTGCCAGTAGACAGGGCATGGGAAAACTGTTTTTT
CDR3 protein: CASRQGMGKLFF
J gene: TRBJ1-4
clone size: -
V gene: TRBV6-5
D gene: TRBD1

CDR3 DNA: TGTGCCAGTAGTAAAAGAGGTAGCGGGGTAGCTGAGCAGTTCTTC
CDR3 protein: CASSKRGSGVAEQFF
J gene: TRBJ2-1
clone size: once
V gene: TRBV19
D gene: TRBD2

CDR3 DNA: TGTGCCAGCAGCGTAGACAGCTCGAACACTGAAGCTTTCTTT
CDR3 protein: CASSVDSSNTEAFF
J gene: TRBJ1-1
clone size: -
V gene: TRBV9
D gene: -

CDR3 DNA: TGTGCCACCAGCCCCGGACAGAACACCGGGGAGCTGTTTTTT
CDR3 protein: CATSPGQNTGELFF
J gene: TRBJ2-2
clone size: -
V gene: TRBV24-1
D gene: -

CDR3 DNA: TGTGCCAGCAGTTACTCCTGGGGGAGGGGTTCCAATGAGCAGTTCTTC
CDR3 protein: CASSYSWGRGSNEQFF
J gene: TRBJ2-1
clone size: -
V gene: TRBV6-5
D gene: TRBD2

CDR3 DNA: TGTGCCAGCAGCTTAGAGCAGGATTCACCCCTCCACTTT
CDR3 protein: CASSLEQDSPLHF
J gene: TRBJ1-6
clone size: -
V gene: TRBV7-9
D gene: -

CDR3 DNA: TGTGCCACCAGCAGGGCGGATGATTACACCGGGGAGCTGTTTTTT
CDR3 protein: CATSRADDYTGELFF
J gene: TRBJ2-2
clone size: -
V gene: TRBV15
D gene: -

CDR3 DNA: TGTGCCAGCAGCGGAGGGACAGGGCTAAACTATGGCTACACCTTC
CDR3 protein: CASSGGTGLNYGYTF
J gene: TRBJ1-2
clone size: -
V gene: TRBV9
D gene: TRBD1

CDR3 DNA: TGTGCCAGCAGTGACCCGGGACAGGGAACAGATACGCAGTATTTT
CDR3 protein: CASSDPGQGTDTQYF
J gene: TRBJ2-3
clone size: -
V gene: TRBV6-4
D gene: TRBD1

CDR3 DNA: TGTGCCAGCACATCCCGGAGCTTCAATGAAGCTTTCTTT
CDR3 protein: CASTSRSFNEAFF
J gene: TRBJ1-1
clone size: -
V gene: TRBV2
D gene: -

CDR3 DNA: TGTGCTAGTGGTCCCCGGGACAGCCTTTTCACCGGGGAGCTGTTTTTT
CDR3 protein: CASGPRDSLFTGELFF
J gene: TRBJ2-2
clone size: -
V gene: TRBV12-5
D gene: TRBD1

CDR3 DNA: TGTGCCAGCAGCTCCGCAGGCTACACTGAGCAGTTCTTC
CDR3 protein: CASSSAGYTEQFF
J gene: TRBJ2-1
clone size: -
V gene: TRBV11-3
D gene: -

CDR3 DNA: TGTGCCAGCAGTTATCGGGGGTACGAGCAGTACTTC
CDR3 protein: CASSYRGYEQYF
J gene: TRBJ2-7
clone size: -
V gene: TRBV6-6
D gene: -

CDR3 DNA: TGTGCCAGCAGCTTAGTGCAGGGACAAAGGGAAGATACGCAGTATTTT
CDR3 protein: CASSLVQGQREDTQYF
J gene: TRBJ2-3
clone size: -
V gene: TRBV7-9
D gene: -

CDR3 DNA: TGTGCCAGCAGCTTATTCCAAGCCCCAGGAGGTGGCTACACCTTC
CDR3 protein: CASSLFQAPGGGYTF
J gene: TRBJ1-2
clone size: -
V gene: TRBV5-6
D gene: -

CDR3 DNA: TGTGCCAGTAGTATAGGGCTGTACACTGAAGCTTTCTTT
CDR3 protein: CASSIGLYTEAFF
J gene: TRBJ1-1
clone size: -
V gene: TRBV19
D gene: -

CDR3 DNA: TGTGCCAGCAGTTACTTTCCGCAGGGTATGAGCACTGAAGCTTTCTTT
CDR3 protein: CASSYFPQGMSTEAFF
J gene: TRBJ1-1
clone size: -
V gene: TRBV6-5
D gene: -

CDR3 DNA: TGTGCCAGTAGTAGCTCGACAGGGGGCATGCGTCCCCTCCACTTT
CDR3 protein: CASSSSTGGMRPLHF
J gene: TRBJ1-6
clone size: -
V gene: TRBV19
D gene: TRBD1

CDR3 DNA: TGTGCCAGCAGTCCAAGGGGACAGGTCCCCCAAGCTTTCTTT
CDR3 protein: CASSPRGQVPQAFF
J gene: TRBJ1-1
clone size: -
V gene: TRBV6-5
D gene: TRBD1

CDR3 DNA: TGTGCCAGCCTAAACCAGGGGATAATCACCGGGGAGCTGTTTTTT
CDR3 protein: CASLNQGIITGELFF
J gene: TRBJ2-2
clone size: once
V gene: TRBV5-6
D gene: -

CDR3 DNA: TGTGCCAGCTCACTAGGTTCAGGTTCGGCGTACAATGAGCAGTTCTTC
CDR3 protein: CASSLGSGSAYNEQFF
J gene: TRBJ2-1
clone size: once
V gene: TRBV18
D gene: -

CDR3 DNA: TGTGCCAGCAGTTACCGGCAGGGGGCGGGTGAAGCTTTCTTT
CDR3 protein: CASSYRQGAGEAFF
J gene: TRBJ1-1
clone size: -
V gene: TRBV6-5
D gene: TRBD1

CDR3 DNA: TGTGCCCGGACAGGGGGCGTTTCAGATACGCAGTATTTT
CDR3 protein: CARTGGVSDTQYF
J gene: TRBJ2-3
clone size: -
V gene: TRBV30
D gene: TRBD1

CDR3 DNA: TGTGCCAGTAGTAGCTTGGCTAGCGGGGGGGCGAACACCGGGGAGCTGTTTTTT
CDR3 protein: CASSSLASGGANTGELFF
J gene: TRBJ2-2
clone size: -
V gene: TRBV19
D gene: TRBD2

CDR3 DNA: TGTGCCAGCTACAACCTCTACACTGAAGCTTTCTTT
CDR3 protein: CASYNLYTEAFF
J gene: TRBJ1-1
clone size: -
V gene: TRBV6-5
D gene: -

CDR3 DNA: TGTGCCAGCAGCTTAGCAACCGGGACAGGGGCTTATAGCAATCAGCCCCAGCATTTT
CDR3 protein: CASSLATGTGAYSNQPQHF
J gene: TRBJ1-5
clone size: -
V gene: TRBV7-9
D gene: TRBD1

CDR3 DNA: TGTGCCAGTAGTATAGCACAGGGGATCAATCAGCCCCAGCATTTT
CDR3 protein: CASSIAQGINQPQHF
J gene: TRBJ1-5
clone size: once
V gene: TRBV19
D gene: TRBD1

CDR3 DNA: TGTGCCAGCAGCTTCCCGCGCAGGGTCGTAAACGAGCAGTACTTC
CDR3 protein: CASSFPRRVVNEQYF
J gene: TRBJ2-7
clone size: -
V gene: TRBV11-3
D gene: -

CDR3 DNA: TGTGCCAGCAGTTTTGGGACAGCCCAAGAGACCCAGTACTTC
CDR3 protein: CASSFGTAQETQYF
J gene: TRBJ2-5
clone size: -
V gene: TRBV6-5
D gene: TRBD1

CDR3 DNA: TGTGCCAGCAGCGACATTACTAGCCCGAGCTCCTACAATGAGCAGTTCTTC
CDR3 protein: CASSDITSPSSYNEQFF
J gene: TRBJ2-1
clone size: -
V gene: TRBV2
D gene: -

CDR3 DNA: TGTGCCAGCAGCTTAATGCTAGGACAGGATGGCTACACCTTC
CDR3 protein: CASSLMLGQDGYTF
J gene: TRBJ1-2
clone size: -
V gene: TRBV7-9
D gene: TRBD1

CDR3 DNA: TGCGCCAGCAGCCTACAGGGAAATAATGAAAAACTGTTTTTT
CDR3 protein: CASSLQGNNEKLFF
J gene: TRBJ1-4
clone size: -
V gene: TRBV5-1
D gene: -

CDR3 DNA: TGTGCCAGCAGCTTACAGGGGGGTCTTGAAGCTTTCTTT
CDR3 protein: CASSLQGGLEAFF
J gene: TRBJ1-1
clone size: -
V gene: TRBV11-3
D gene: TRBD1

CDR3 DNA: TGCGCCAGCAGCTTTTTCACCAGAACTAACTATGGCTACACCTTC
CDR3 protein: CASSFFTRTNYGYTF
J gene: TRBJ1-2
clone size: -
V gene: TRBV5-1
D gene: -

CDR3 DNA: TGTGCCAGCAGCTTAAGAGTGACAGGGGGTACGGAGACCCAGTACTTC
CDR3 protein: CASSLRVTGGTETQYF
J gene: TRBJ2-5
clone size: -
V gene: TRBV7-9
D gene: TRBD1

CDR3 DNA: TGCAGTGCTAGTAGCGGGGGGGCCCCAGATACGCAGTATTTT
CDR3 protein: CSASSGGAPDTQYF
J gene: TRBJ2-3
clone size: -
V gene: TRBV20-1
D gene: TRBD2

CDR3 DNA: TGTGCCAGCGACAGGGGGGCAACTAATGAAAAACTGTTTTTT
CDR3 protein: CASDRGATNEKLFF
J gene: TRBJ1-4
clone size: once
V gene: TRBV19
D gene: TRBD1

CDR3 DNA: TGTGCCAGCTCACGTCAGGACACGAACACCGGGGAGCTGTTTTTT
CDR3 protein: CASSRQDTNTGELFF
J gene: TRBJ2-2
clone size: -
V gene: TRBV18
D gene: -

CDR3 DNA: TGTGCCAGCAGCCTCGGACTAGCGGGGGGCCAATCCTACAATGAGCAGTTCTTC
CDR3 protein: CASSLGLAGGQSYNEQFF
J gene: TRBJ2-1
clone size: -
V gene: TRBV9
D gene: TRBD2

CDR3 DNA: TGTGCCAGCAGTAGACGGGACAGGGGAGGGACTGAAGCTTTCTTT
CDR3 protein: CASSRRDRGGTEAFF
J gene: TRBJ1-1
clone size: -
V gene: TRBV6-6
D gene: TRBD1

CDR3 DNA: TGTGCCTGGGATCGGGATCCCAATCAGCCCCAGCATTTT
CDR3 protein: CAWDRDPNQPQHF
J gene: TRBJ1-5
clone size: -
V gene: TRBV30
D gene: -